This paragraph covers one T cell receptor (beta chain) sequence. Profiled with immunoSEQ multiplex PCR; TCRdb holds only in-frame clones, not every one. The sample records around 73,000 clones, around 77% being singletons. The germline V and J ends were trimmed by 5 bases and 0 bases, with 11 bases remaining between them. The CDR3 is made up of 15 amino acids. Germline V CDR1 and CDR2: SGHTA, FQGNSA. The data belong to a study of blood T cell repertoires in COVID-19. Study context: Samples of COVID-19 (acute and convalescent) were obtained from the United States, Italy and Spain. Nucleic acid was either cDNA or gDNA, and it came from T cells, B-cell-depleted T cells, or PBMCs.

This sequence joins TRBV7-2 and TRBJ1-3; D gene ambiguous. Sequencing input: peripheral blood. The clonotype originates from a man aged 70-80 years with COVID-19, enrolled during active disease. CDR3 sequence: CASSLRGPSGNTIYF. As DNA, the CDR3 is TGTGCCAGCAGCCTCCGCGGGCCCTCTGGAAACACCATATATTTT.